This T cell receptor (beta chain) was captured in a study of cytomegalovirus exposure and HLA in healthy donors. General study points: Reports described diagnosis of cytomegalovirus status by the classifier as highly specific and sensitive.

It was with 60 Vbeta and 13 Jbeta primers that the PCR ran. TCRdb's table, derived via immunoSEQ multiplex PCR, lists solely in-frame clones and lacks some. Altogether more than 150,000 clones are present, roughly four fifths being singletons, with the ten largest covering 1.5% to 2%. V lost 7 bases to trimming and J lost 2 bases; unmatched junction nucleotides: 11. The germline V gene encodes CDR1 MNHNS and CDR2 SASEGT. The CDR3 runs 15 residues. Of note for this clone: What it binds is unknown.

Nominal health characterized the donors when sampled, though unrecorded immune exposures were likely. This sequence originates from a man aged 18 to 29 in good health and CMV-seronegative. The sequenced material came from PBMCs. The V gene is TRBV6-1, the J gene TRBJ2-7; TRBD1 matches 7 bases. The DNA for the CDR3 is TGTGCCAGCAAGCGGCCGGGACAGCGAACCTACGAGCAGTACTTC. Encoded protein: CASKRPGQRTYEQYF.